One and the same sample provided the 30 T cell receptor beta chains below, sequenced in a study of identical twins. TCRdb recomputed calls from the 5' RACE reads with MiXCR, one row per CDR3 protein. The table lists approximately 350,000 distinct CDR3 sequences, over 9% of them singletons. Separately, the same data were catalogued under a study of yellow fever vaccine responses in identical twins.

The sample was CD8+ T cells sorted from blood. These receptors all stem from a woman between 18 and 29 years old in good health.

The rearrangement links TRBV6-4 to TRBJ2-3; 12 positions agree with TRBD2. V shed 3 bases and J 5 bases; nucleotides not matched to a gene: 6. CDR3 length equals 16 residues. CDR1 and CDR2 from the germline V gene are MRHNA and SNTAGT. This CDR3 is CASSESSGGDVDTQYF. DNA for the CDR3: TGTGCCAGCAGTGAATCTAGCGGGGGGGACGTAGATACGCAGTATTTT.

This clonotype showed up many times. DNA of the CDR3: TGTGCCAGCAGTTTGGCGGTCAACACCGGGGAGCTGTTTTTT. Residues: CASSLAVNTGELFF. The rearrangement joins TRBV28 to TRBJ2-2; D ambiguous. Germline lookup yields CDR1 MDHEN and CDR2 SYDVKM. V dropped 3 bases and J dropped 2 bases, with 7 bases sitting between them. The CDR3 has 14 amino acids.

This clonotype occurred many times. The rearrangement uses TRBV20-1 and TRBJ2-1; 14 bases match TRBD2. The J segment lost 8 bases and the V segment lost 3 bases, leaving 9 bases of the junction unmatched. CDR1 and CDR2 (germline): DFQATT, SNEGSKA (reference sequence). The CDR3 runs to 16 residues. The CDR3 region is CSASPLGTSGSDEQFF. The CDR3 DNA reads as TGCAGTGCTAGTCCCCTCGGGACTAGCGGGAGTGATGAGCAGTTCTTC.

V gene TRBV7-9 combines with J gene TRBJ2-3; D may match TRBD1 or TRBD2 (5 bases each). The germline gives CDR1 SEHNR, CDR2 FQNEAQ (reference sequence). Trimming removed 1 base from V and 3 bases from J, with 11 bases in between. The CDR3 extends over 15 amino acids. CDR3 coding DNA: TGTGCCAGCAGCTTAGGACAGTCGGGGACAGATACGCAGTATTTT. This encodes CASSLGQSGTDTQYF.

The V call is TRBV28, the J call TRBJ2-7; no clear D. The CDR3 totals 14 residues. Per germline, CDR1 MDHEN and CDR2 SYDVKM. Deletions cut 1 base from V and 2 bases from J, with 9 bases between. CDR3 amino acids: CASSLSSDAYEQYV. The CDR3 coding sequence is TGTGCCAGCAGTTTATCCTCAGATGCCTACGAGCAGTACGTC.

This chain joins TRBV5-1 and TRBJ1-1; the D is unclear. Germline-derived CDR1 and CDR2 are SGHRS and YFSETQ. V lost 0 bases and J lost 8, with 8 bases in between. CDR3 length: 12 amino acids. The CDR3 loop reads CASSLVSGEAFF. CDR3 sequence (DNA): TGCGCCAGCAGCTTGGTTTCGGGGGAAGCTTTCTTT.

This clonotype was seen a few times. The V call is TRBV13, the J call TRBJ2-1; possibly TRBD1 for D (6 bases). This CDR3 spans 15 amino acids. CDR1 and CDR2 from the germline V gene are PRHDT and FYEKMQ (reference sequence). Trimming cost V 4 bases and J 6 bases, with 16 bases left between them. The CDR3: CASSSLGGSPNEQFF. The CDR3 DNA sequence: TGTGCCAGCAGCTCTCTAGGGGGAAGCCCCAATGAGCAGTTCTTC.

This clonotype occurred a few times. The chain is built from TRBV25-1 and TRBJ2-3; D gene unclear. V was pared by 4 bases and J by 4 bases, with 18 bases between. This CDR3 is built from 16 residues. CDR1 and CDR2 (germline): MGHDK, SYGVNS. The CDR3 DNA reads TGTGCCAGCAGTGGCCCTGACCCCTTACACCCAGATACGCAGTATTTT. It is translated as CASSGPDPLHPDTQYF. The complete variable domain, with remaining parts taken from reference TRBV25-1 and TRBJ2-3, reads EADIYQTPRYLVIGTGKKITLECSQTMGHDKMYWYQQDPGMELHLIHYSYGVNSTEKGDLSSESTVSRIRTEHFPLTLESARPSHTSQYLCASSGPDPLHPDTQYFGPGTRLTVL.

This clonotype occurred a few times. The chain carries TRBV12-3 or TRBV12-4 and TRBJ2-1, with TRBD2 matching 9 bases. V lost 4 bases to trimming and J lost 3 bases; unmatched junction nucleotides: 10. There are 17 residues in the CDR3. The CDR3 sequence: CASSSSDWTSVYNEQFF. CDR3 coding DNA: TGTGCCAGCAGTTCCTCCGACTGGACTAGCGTCTACAATGAGCAGTTCTTC.

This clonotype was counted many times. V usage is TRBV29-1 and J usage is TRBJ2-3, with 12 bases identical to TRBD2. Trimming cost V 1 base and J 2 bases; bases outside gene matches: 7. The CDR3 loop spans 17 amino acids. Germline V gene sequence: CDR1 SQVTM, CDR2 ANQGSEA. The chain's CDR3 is CSVEASGRATLTDTQYF. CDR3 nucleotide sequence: TGCAGCGTTGAAGCTAGCGGGAGGGCTACCCTCACAGATACGCAGTATTTT.

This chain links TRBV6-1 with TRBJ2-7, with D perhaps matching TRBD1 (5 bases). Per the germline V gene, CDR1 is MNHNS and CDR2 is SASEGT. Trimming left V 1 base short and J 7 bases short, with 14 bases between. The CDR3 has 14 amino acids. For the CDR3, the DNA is TGTGCCAGCAGTGAAGGATCAGGGCTCGGTGAGCAGTACTTC. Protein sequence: CASSEGSGLGEQYF.

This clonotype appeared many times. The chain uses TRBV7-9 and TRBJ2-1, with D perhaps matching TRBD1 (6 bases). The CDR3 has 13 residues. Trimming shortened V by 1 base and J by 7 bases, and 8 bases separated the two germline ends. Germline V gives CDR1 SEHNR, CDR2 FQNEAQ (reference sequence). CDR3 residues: CASSLEQGNEQFF. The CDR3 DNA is TGTGCCAGCAGCTTAGAACAGGGAAATGAGCAGTTCTTC.

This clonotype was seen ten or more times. The CDR3 DNA is TGCAGCGTTAGGGCGGCTGGACCCGCAGATACGCAGTATTTT. This encodes CSVRAAGPADTQYF. The chain is built from TRBV29-1 and TRBJ2-3; unclear D gene. This CDR3 contains 14 residues. V shed 5 bases and J shed 4 bases, with 16 bases lying between them. Germline V lookup: CDR1 SQVTM, CDR2 ANQGSEA.

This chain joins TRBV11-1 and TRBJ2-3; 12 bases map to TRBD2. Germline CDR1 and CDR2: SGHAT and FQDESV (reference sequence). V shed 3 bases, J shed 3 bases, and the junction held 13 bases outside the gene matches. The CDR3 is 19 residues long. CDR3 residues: CASSFGSTWGTSGTDTQYF. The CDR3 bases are TGTGCCAGCAGCTTCGGGTCGACTTGGGGGACTAGCGGGACAGATACGCAGTATTTT.

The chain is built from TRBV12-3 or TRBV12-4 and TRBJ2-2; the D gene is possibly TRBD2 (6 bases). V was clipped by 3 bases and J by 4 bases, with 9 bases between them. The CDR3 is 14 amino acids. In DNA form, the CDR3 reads TGTGCCAGCAGTTTCGGGGGTAGCACCGGGGAGCTGTTTTTT. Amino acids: CASSFGGSTGELFF.

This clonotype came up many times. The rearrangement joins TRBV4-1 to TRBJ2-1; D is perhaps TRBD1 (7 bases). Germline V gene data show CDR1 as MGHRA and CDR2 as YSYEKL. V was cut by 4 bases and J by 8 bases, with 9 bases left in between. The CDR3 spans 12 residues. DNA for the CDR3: TGCGCCAGCAGCCCCAGGGGGGATGAGCAGTTCTTC. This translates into CASSPRGDEQFF.

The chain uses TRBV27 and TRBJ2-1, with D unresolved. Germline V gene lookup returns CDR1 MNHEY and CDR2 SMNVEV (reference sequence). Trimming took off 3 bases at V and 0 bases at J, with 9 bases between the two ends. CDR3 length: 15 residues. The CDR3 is CASSFDWSSYNEQFF. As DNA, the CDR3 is TGTGCCAGCAGTTTTGACTGGAGCTCCTACAATGAGCAGTTCTTC.

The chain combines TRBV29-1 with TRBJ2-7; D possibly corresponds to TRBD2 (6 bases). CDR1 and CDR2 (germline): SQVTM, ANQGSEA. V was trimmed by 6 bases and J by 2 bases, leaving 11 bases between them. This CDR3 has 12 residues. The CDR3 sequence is CSVGDFPYEQYF. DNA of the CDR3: TGCAGCGTGGGGGACTTCCCCTACGAGCAGTACTTC.

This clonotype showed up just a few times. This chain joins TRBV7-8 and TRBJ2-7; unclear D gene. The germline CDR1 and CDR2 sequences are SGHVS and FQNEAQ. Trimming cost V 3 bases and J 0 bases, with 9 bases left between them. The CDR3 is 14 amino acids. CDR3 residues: CASSFNPISYEQYF. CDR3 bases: TGTGCCAGCAGCTTCAACCCGATCTCCTACGAGCAGTACTTC. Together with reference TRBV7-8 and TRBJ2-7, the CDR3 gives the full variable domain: GAGVSQSPRYKVAKRGQDVALRCDPISGHVSLFWYQQALGQGPEFLTYFQNEAQLDKSGLPSDRFFAERPEGSVSTLKIQRTQQEDSAVYLCASSFNPISYEQYFGPGTRLTVT.

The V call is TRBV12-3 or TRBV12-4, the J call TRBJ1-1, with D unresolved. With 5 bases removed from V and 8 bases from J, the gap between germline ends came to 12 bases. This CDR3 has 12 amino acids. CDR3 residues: CASSRIRGEAFF. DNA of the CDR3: TGTGCCAGCAGTCGTATCCGAGGGGAAGCTTTCTTT.

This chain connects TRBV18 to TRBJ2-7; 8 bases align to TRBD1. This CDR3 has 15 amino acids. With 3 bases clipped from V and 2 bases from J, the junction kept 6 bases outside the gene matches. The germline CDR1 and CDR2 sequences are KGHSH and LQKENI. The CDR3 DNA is TGTGCCAGCTCACCTGGACAGGGATCGACCTACGAGCAGTACGTC. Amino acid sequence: CASSPGQGSTYEQYV.

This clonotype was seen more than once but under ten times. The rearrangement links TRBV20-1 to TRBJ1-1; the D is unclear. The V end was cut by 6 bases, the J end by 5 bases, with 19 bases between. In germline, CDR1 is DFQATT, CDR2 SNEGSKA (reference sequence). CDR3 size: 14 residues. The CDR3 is CSANSRSERTEAFF. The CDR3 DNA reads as TGCAGTGCCAACTCTCGGTCTGAGCGGACTGAAGCTTTCTTT.

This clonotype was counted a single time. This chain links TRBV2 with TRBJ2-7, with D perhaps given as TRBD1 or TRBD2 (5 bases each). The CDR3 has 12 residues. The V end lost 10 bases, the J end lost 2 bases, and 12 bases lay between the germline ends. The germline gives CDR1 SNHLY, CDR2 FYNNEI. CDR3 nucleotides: TGTGCCATGGACACGGGAACCTACGAGCAGTACTTC. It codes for CAMDTGTYEQYF.

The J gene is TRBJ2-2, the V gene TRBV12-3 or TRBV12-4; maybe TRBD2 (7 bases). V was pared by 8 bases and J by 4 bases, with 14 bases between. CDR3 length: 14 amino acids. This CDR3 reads CASQSGEGTGELFF. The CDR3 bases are TGTGCCAGCCAGTCAGGGGAGGGCACCGGGGAGCTGTTTTTT.

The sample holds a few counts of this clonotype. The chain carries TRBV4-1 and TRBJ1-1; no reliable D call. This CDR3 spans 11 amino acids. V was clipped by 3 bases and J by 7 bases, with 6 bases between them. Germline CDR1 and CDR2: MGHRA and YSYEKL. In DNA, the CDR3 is TGCGCCAGCAGCCACGGAGTTGAAGCTTTCTTT. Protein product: CASSHGVEAFF.

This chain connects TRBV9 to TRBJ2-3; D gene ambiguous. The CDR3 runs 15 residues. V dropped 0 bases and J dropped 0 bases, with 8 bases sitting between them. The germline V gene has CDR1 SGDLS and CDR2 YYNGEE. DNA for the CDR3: TGTGCCAGCAGCGTAGAGAGTACTAGCACAGATACGCAGTATTTT. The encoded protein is CASSVESTSTDTQYF.

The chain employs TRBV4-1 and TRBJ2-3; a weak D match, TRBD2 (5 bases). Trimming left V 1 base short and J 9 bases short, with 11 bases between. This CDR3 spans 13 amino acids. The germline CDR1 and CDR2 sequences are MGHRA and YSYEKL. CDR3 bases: TGCGCCAGCAGCCAAGGTCTGGACTCGACGCAGTATTTT. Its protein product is CASSQGLDSTQYF.

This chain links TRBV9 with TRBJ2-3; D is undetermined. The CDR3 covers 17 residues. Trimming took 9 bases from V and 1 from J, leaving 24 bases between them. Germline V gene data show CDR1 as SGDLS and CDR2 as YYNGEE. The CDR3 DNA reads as TGTGCCACCACACGTCTCCCTTCGGCAGGAGGCACAGATACGCAGTATTTT. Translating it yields CATTRLPSAGGTDTQYF.

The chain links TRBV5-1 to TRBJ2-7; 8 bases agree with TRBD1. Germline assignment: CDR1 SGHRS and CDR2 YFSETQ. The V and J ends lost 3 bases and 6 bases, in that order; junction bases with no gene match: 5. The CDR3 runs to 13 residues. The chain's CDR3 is CASSSGQGPEQYV. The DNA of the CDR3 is TGCGCCAGCAGCTCAGGACAGGGACCCGAGCAGTACGTC.

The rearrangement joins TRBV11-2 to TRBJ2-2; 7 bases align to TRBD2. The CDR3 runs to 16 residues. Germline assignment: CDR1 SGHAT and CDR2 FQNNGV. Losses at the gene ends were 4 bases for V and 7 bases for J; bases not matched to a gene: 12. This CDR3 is CASSSSRGGTDGELFF. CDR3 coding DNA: TGTGCCAGCAGCTCATCTAGGGGAGGGACTGACGGGGAGCTGTTTTTT. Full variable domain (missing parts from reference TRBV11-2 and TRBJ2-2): EAGVAQSPRYKIIEKRQSVAFWCNPISGHATLYWYQQILGQGPKLLIQFQNNGVVDDSQLPKDRFSAERLKGVDSTLKIQPAKLEDSAVYLCASSSSRGGTDGELFFGEGSRLTVL.